The T cell receptor beta chain described here comes from a study of T cell responses to AZD1222 COVID-19 vaccine. Study-wide background: Second doses were pooled across both intervals (about 4 or about 12 weeks).

Sequencing used immunoSEQ multiplex PCR; TCRdb keeps in-frame clones, though not all of them. The sample shows roughly 150,000 clones, approximately 88% of them seen only once. V dropped 2 bases and J dropped 7 bases, with 13 bases sitting between them. The CDR3 spans 13 residues. The germline gives CDR1 SGHNT, CDR2 YYREEE (reference sequence). The starting material was peripheral blood, obtained on day 0 of AZD1222 vaccination. The chain recombines TRBV5-4 with TRBJ2-7, with a possible D match to TRBD1 (5 bases). The TCR comes from an adult in good health. The CDR3 DNA sequence: TGTGCCAGCAGCTTCGATAGGACACTGGAGCAGTACTTC. It encodes CASSFDRTLEQYF.